This entry lists 29 T cell receptor beta chains sequenced from one sample in a study of blood T cell repertoires in COVID-19 (dated by TCRdb to 2018 to 2020). The protocol used for the library was the immunoSEQ multiplex PCR assay. Imported from immuneACCESS, the table was reduced by TCRdb to in-frame sequences with V and J called. These copies leave out some clones; in studies compared against another copy, an unresolved V gene accounts for under half, and the cause of the remainder is not known. The sample data list about 170,000 clones, and about 74% of these were observed just once. Less than 9.5% of the sample lies in the top ten. Source material: peripheral blood. These receptors all stem from a man aged 55 to 70 with acute or convalescent COVID-19.

In DNA, the CDR3 is TGTGCCAGCAGCTTAGGTGGACAGCGAGATCAGCCCCAGCATTTT. Translating gives CASSLGGQRDQPQHF. This sequence joins TRBV7-8 and TRBJ1-5, with a tentative D call TRBD1 (6 bases). This CDR3 is built from 15 residues. Trimming cost V 1 base and J 5 bases, with 12 bases left between them. Germline-derived CDR1 and CDR2 are SGHVS and FQNEAQ.

The chain employs TRBV29-1 and TRBJ2-7; the match to TRBD1 covers 9 bases. The CDR3 has 13 amino acids. Germline CDR1 reads SQVTM; CDR2 reads ANQGSEA. J was trimmed by 2 bases and V by 7 bases; bases with no gene match: 6. The CDR3 bases are TGCAGCGCCCAGGACAGGGGAGCCTACGAGCAGTACTTC. Protein: CSAQDRGAYEQYF.

The V gene is TRBV3-1 (or the pseudogene TRBV3-2), the J gene TRBJ1-1; a weak D match, TRBD1 (5 bases). This CDR3 region has 14 residues. CDR1 and CDR2 (germline): LGHDT, YNNKEL (reference sequence). Trimming took off 4 bases at V and 5 bases at J, with 14 bases between the two ends. The CDR3 nucleotides read TGTGCCAGCAGCCCGGCGAGACAGCAAACTGAAGCTTTCTTT. Protein product: CASSPARQQTEAFF.

This clone has just a few counts. The V gene is TRBV5-4, the J gene TRBJ1-2; D remains ambiguous. Trimming cost V 1 base and J 3 bases, with 13 bases left between them. Per the germline V gene, CDR1 is SGHNT and CDR2 is YYREEE (reference sequence). The length of the CDR3 is 15 residues. The CDR3 DNA reads as TGTGCCAGCAGCTTGCAGGAGGGCATCTACTATGGCTACACCTTC. Its translation: CASSLQEGIYYGYTF.

The chain uses TRBV11-2 and TRBJ1-5, with a weak D call TRBD1 (5 bases). Germline CDR1 SGHAT, CDR2 FQNNGV. Trimming left V 5 bases short and J 4 bases short, with 12 bases between. The CDR3 is 14 amino acids. CDR3 sequence reads: CASSRSGFNQPQHF. CDR3 nucleotides: TGTGCCAGCAGCCGGTCAGGGTTTAATCAGCCCCAGCATTTT.

The chain uses TRBV25-1 and TRBJ2-7, with 12 bases lining up with TRBD2. The germline CDR1 and CDR2 sequences are MGHDK and SYGVNS. Trimming took 6 bases from V and 4 from J; bases not matched to a gene: 10. The CDR3 loop spans 16 amino acids. CDR3 region: CASSHYRTSGTYEQYF. CDR3 bases: TGTGCCAGCAGCCATTACCGGACTAGCGGGACGTACGAGCAGTACTTC.

As regards this clone: Other DNA sequences in the same sample also yield this CDR3. The chain uses TRBV19 and TRBJ2-5; 7 bases fit TRBD2. Losses at the gene ends were 1 base for V and 2 bases for J; bases not matched to a gene: 1. Germline CDR1 reads LNHDA; CDR2 reads SQIVND (reference sequence). The CDR3 sequence is 14 residues long. The CDR3, as DNA: TGTGCCAGTAGTATAGGCGGGGGTCAAGAGACCCAGTACTTC. This codes for CASSIGGGQETQYF.

This chain uses TRBV9 with TRBJ1-2, with unresolved D. The CDR3 runs to 15 residues. V was clipped by 0 bases and J by 0 bases, with 9 bases between them. Germline-derived CDR1 and CDR2 are SGDLS and YYNGEE. Here the CDR3 reads CASSVVGVSNYGYTF. The CDR3 bases are TGTGCCAGCAGCGTAGTCGGGGTATCTAACTATGGCTACACCTTC.

A single count supports this clone. The gene calls are TRBV6-5 and TRBJ1-5; weak D call: TRBD1 (5 bases). The CDR3 contains 13 residues. Trimming took 7 bases from V and 3 from J, leaving 10 bases between them. Germline V gene sequence: CDR1 MNHEY, CDR2 SVGAGI. For the CDR3, the DNA is TGTGCCAGCACGGGGGGACCCAATCAGCCCCAGCATTTT. It yields the protein CASTGGPNQPQHF.

The chain is built from TRBV4-3 and TRBJ2-1, with no clear D. Germline V lookup: CDR1 LGHNA, CDR2 YSLEER. Trimming took off 0 bases at V and 4 bases at J, with 7 bases between the two ends. The CDR3 runs 14 residues. CDR3 sequence: CASSQETRYNEQFF. The CDR3 bases are TGCGCCAGCAGCCAAGAAACCAGATACAATGAGCAGTTCTTC.

In nucleotides, the CDR3 is TGCAGCGTTGAAGATGACAGGGGTTTCAACTATGGCTACACCTTC. Protein: CSVEDDRGFNYGYTF. V and J are TRBV29-1 and TRBJ1-2; 8 bases agree with TRBD1. The V segment lost 0 bases and the J segment 2 bases; nucleotides outside the gene matches: 5. CDR3 length: 15 amino acids. CDR1 SQVTM and CDR2 ANQGSEA come from the germline V gene. The complete variable domain, with remaining parts taken from reference TRBV29-1 and TRBJ1-2, reads SAVISQKPSRDICQRGTSLTIQCQVDSQVTMMFWYRQQPGQSLTLIATANQGSEATYESGFVIDKFPISRPNLTFSTLTVSNMSPEDSSIYLCSVEDDRGFNYGYTFGSGTRLTVV.

The genes are TRBV13 and TRBJ1-1, with unresolved D. Trimming removed 6 bases at V and 2 bases at J, with 10 bases between. Per the germline V gene, CDR1 is PRHDT and CDR2 is FYEKMQ (reference sequence). This CDR3 comprises 13 residues. Here the CDR3 reads CASSSTANTEAFF. The CDR3 nucleotides are TGTGCCAGCAGTTCTACAGCCAACACTGAAGCTTTCTTT.

The V call is TRBV11-2, the J call TRBJ2-5, with D hard to call. The length of the CDR3 is 12 residues. Germline V lookup: CDR1 SGHAT, CDR2 FQNNGV. V lost 5 bases and J lost 3, with 7 bases in between. Written as DNA, the CDR3 is TGTGCCAGCAGCCCCTTAAAAGAGACCCAGTACTTC. As protein: CASSPLKETQYF. The whole variable domain, filled in from reference TRBV11-2 and TRBJ2-5, reads EAGVAQSPRYKIIEKRQSVAFWCNPISGHATLYWYQQILGQGPKLLIQFQNNGVVDDSQLPKDRFSAERLKGVDSTLKIQPAKLEDSAVYLCASSPLKETQYFGPGTRLLVL.

This sequence joins TRBV7-6 and TRBJ2-7, with D possibly being TRBD1 (6 bases). V dropped 5 bases and J dropped 0 bases, with 11 bases sitting between them. Germline V CDR1 and CDR2: SGHVS, FNYEAQ. The CDR3 consists of 14 residues. CDR3 coding DNA: TGTGCCAGCAGCCCCGGACAGTACTCCTACGAGCAGTACTTC. Its translation: CASSPGQYSYEQYF.

This chain connects TRBV5-1 to TRBJ1-2; 9 bases map to TRBD1. The CDR3 runs 15 residues. Trimming removed 4 bases from V and 3 bases from J; junction bases left unmatched: 7. CDR1 SGHRS and CDR2 YFSETQ come from the germline V gene. The CDR3 here is CASSADRGWDYGYTF. The CDR3 nucleotides read TGCGCCAGCAGCGCGGACAGGGGTTGGGACTATGGCTACACCTTC.

The chain couples TRBV7-2 to TRBJ2-6, with 7 positions matching TRBD1. The germline V gene has CDR1 SGHTA and CDR2 FQGNSA. Trimming at V came to 6 bases and at J to 2 bases, leaving 10 bases not matched to a gene. The CDR3 has 17 amino acids. In nucleotides, the CDR3 is TGTGCCAGCAGTTTCACAACAGGGGAGACTGGGGCCAACGTCCTGACTTTC. Protein: CASSFTTGETGANVLTF.

The chain couples TRBV5-8 to TRBJ2-7, with 7 positions matching TRBD1. Germline CDR1 reads SGHTS; CDR2 reads YDEGEE. V shed 0 bases and J 6 bases; nucleotides not matched to a gene: 3. CDR3 length equals 13 residues. CDR3 nucleotides: TGTGCCAGCAGCTTGGGACAGGGTGTCGAGCAGTACTTC. Amino acids: CASSLGQGVEQYF.

This clone was observed a single time. The chain recombines TRBV9 with TRBJ2-7, with TRBD1 matching over 12 bases. The V segment lost 4 bases and the J segment 4 bases; nucleotides outside the gene matches: 9. This CDR3 has 16 amino acids. CDR1 is SGDLS and CDR2 is YYNGEE in the germline V gene. In nucleotides, the CDR3 is TGTGCCAGCAGCTCCACTCCGGGACAGGGGGCTTACGAGCAGTACTTC. This translates into CASSSTPGQGAYEQYF.

This clone was counted only a few times. The chain joins TRBV6-1 to TRBJ2-7, with 8 positions matching TRBD1. The V and J ends lost 4 bases and 4 bases, in that order; junction bases with no gene match: 12. CDR3 length equals 16 residues. Germline V gene lookup returns CDR1 MNHNS and CDR2 SASEGT. Here the CDR3 reads CASSGLSGTGIYEQYF. CDR3 nucleotides: TGTGCCAGCAGTGGCCTTTCCGGGACAGGAATTTACGAGCAGTACTTC.

The chain combines TRBV19 with TRBJ2-2, with D maybe TRBD1 (5 bases). The CDR3 sequence is 15 residues long. In germline, CDR1 is LNHDA, CDR2 SQIVND (reference sequence). V was pared by 4 bases and J by 4 bases, with 13 bases between. The CDR3 sequence is CASSTQAGSTGELFF. CDR3 nucleotides: TGTGCCAGTAGTACCCAGGCAGGGTCCACCGGGGAGCTGTTTTTT.

This rearrangement joins TRBV3-1 (or the pseudogene TRBV3-2) to TRBJ1-2; perhaps TRBD1 as D (5 bases). Germline CDR1 is LGHDT and CDR2 is YNNKEL (reference sequence). This CDR3 spans 14 amino acids. Trimming cost V 4 bases and J 0 bases, with 9 bases left between them. This CDR3 is CASSPLQANYGYTF. The CDR3 DNA is TGTGCCAGCAGCCCACTACAGGCTAACTATGGCTACACCTTC.

This chain links TRBV11-2 with TRBJ2-2; the match to TRBD1 covers 8 bases. In germline, CDR1 is SGHAT, CDR2 FQNNGV. The trim removed 6 bases at V and 7 bases at J, leaving 7 bases unmatched. This CDR3 region has 14 residues. The DNA for the CDR3 is TGTGCCAGCAGACCTCAGGGGGCTGGCGGGGAGCTGTTTTTT. Protein product: CASRPQGAGGELFF.

The chain employs TRBV9 and TRBJ1-1, with a weak D call TRBD1 (6 bases). V was shortened by 4 bases and J by 1 base, with 14 bases between the two germline ends. Germline CDR1 is SGDLS and CDR2 is YYNGEE. This CDR3 has 15 amino acids. The CDR3 reads CASSPGTSSNTEAFF. Written as DNA, the CDR3 is TGTGCCAGCAGCCCTGGGACATCTTCGAACACTGAAGCTTTCTTT.

This chain uses TRBV11-3 with TRBJ2-3; weak D call: TRBD2 (5 bases). The germline CDR1 and CDR2 sequences are SGHNT and YENEEA. With 1 base removed from V and 5 bases from J, the gap between germline ends came to 13 bases. The CDR3 is 15 amino acids. The CDR3 loop reads CASSLGASGRDTQYF. The CDR3 region has the DNA TGTGCCAGCAGCTTAGGTGCCTCTGGGAGAGATACGCAGTATTTT.

V gene TRBV11-3 combines with J gene TRBJ2-1; D possibly corresponds to TRBD2 (5 bases). The CDR3 is 15 residues long. V was cut by 5 bases and J by 2 bases, with 13 bases left in between. Germline V lookup: CDR1 SGHNT, CDR2 YENEEA. Here the CDR3 reads CASSAEAGPYNEQFF. DNA of the CDR3: TGTGCCAGCAGCGCAGAGGCGGGCCCCTACAATGAGCAGTTCTTC.

V usage is TRBV2 and J usage is TRBJ1-2, with TRBD1 matching over 11 bases. From germline, CDR1 is SNHLY and CDR2 FYNNEI. V lost 8 bases and J lost 4; bases outside the gene matches: 6. The CDR3 runs to 14 residues. The DNA of the CDR3 is TGTGCCAGCGAGGGACAGGGGGTCGGCTATGGCTACACCTTC. Protein product: CASEGQGVGYGYTF.

The chain joins TRBV10-3 to TRBJ1-4; D might be TRBD1 (6 bases). Trimming took off 8 bases at V and 8 bases at J, with 21 bases between the two ends. The CDR3 is made up of 15 amino acids. Germline lookup yields CDR1 ENHRY and CDR2 SYGVKD. This CDR3 is CAIGSTGEGGEKLFF. CDR3 DNA sequence: TGTGCCATCGGTTCCACGGGGGAGGGGGGCGAAAAACTGTTTTTT.

This chain uses TRBV11-2 with TRBJ2-1; no clear D gene. The CDR3 has 15 residues. Trimming removed 5 bases from V and 0 bases from J, with 11 bases in between. Germline CDR1 SGHAT, CDR2 FQNNGV. In DNA form, the CDR3 reads TGTGCCAGCAGCCCATCGCGCGGCTCCTACAATGAGCAGTTCTTC. As protein: CASSPSRGSYNEQFF.

The CDR3 protein is CASSLGQGNTGELFF. The DNA for the CDR3 is TGTGCCAGCAGCCTAGGACAGGGGAACACCGGGGAGCTGTTTTTT. The chain joins TRBV11-3 to TRBJ2-2; 8 positions agree with TRBD1. Per germline, CDR1 SGHNT and CDR2 YENEEA. Trimming removed 5 bases from V and 1 base from J; junction bases left unmatched: 3. The CDR3 loop spans 15 amino acids.